Reported below is one TCR beta chain. CDR3 length: 15 residues. V lost 4 bases and J lost 7; bases outside the gene matches: 10. Germline V CDR1 and CDR2: KGHDR, SFDVKD. This sample is drawn from a study of blood T cell repertoires in COVID-19. Study at large: The origin of the acute and convalescent COVID-19 samples was the United States, Italy and Spain.

In the authors' workflow: Using reference gene primer amplification, nucleated cell counts were estimated. Data came from immunoSEQ multiplex PCR; TCRdb stores just in-frame clones and leaves some out. D and trimming come from the DNA, and the V and J calls and clone size come from that table. The data hold roughly 500,000 clones, with 80% to 90% observed a single time. V and J are TRBV24-1 and TRBJ1-2; TRBD1 matches 8 bases. The sample comprised peripheral blood. The receptor's source is a human donor in a cohort sampled during active COVID-19. The CDR3 loop is CATSDFGQGVGGYTF. The CDR3 DNA follows: TGTGCCACCAGTGACTTCGGACAGGGTGTGGGTGGCTACACCTTC.